The clone carrying this T cell receptor (beta chain) was counted only a few times. As yet, its antigen is unknown. CMV status came from CD4+ T cell IFNgamma after overnight CMV lysate stimulation of fresh PBMCs. CD4 T cells were positively selected, then CD8 T cells from the CD4-negative fraction. This sample was included in a study of naive and memory T cell subsets. Study observations and caveats: Between naive and memory subsets, TCR abundance power law exponents differed.

The beta constant-region primer was an equimolar mix of two oligonucleotides covering TRBC1 and TRBC2. One entry per CDR3 protein results from TCRdb running MiXCR on the UMI-ligation and nested PCR reads. In the table there are tens of thousands of distinct CDR3 sequences, 13% of which are singletons. The CDR3 consists of 14 residues. Unmatched junction bases numbered 4, after V lost 7 bases and J lost 4 bases. CDR1 and CDR2 from the germline V gene are SNHLY and FYNNEI. This TCR was sampled from a human donor in good health. The rearrangement links TRBV2 to TRBJ2-2; 9 bases are a match to TRBD2. Sequencing was done on a sample of effector memory CD4+ T cells from blood. Subset reported: effector memory, CD45RA- CD27-. CDR3 region: CASIAGEITGELFF. The CDR3 nucleotides are TGTGCCAGCATAGCGGGAGAAATCACCGGGGAGCTGTTTTTT. The full variable domain, in which reference TRBV2 and TRBJ2-2 provide the parts outside the CDR3, is EPEVTQTPSHQVTQMGQEVILRCVPISNHLYFYWYRQILGQKVEFLVSFYNNEISEKSEIFDDQFSVERPDGSNFTLKIRSTKLEDSAMYFCASIAGEITGELFFGEGSRLTVL.